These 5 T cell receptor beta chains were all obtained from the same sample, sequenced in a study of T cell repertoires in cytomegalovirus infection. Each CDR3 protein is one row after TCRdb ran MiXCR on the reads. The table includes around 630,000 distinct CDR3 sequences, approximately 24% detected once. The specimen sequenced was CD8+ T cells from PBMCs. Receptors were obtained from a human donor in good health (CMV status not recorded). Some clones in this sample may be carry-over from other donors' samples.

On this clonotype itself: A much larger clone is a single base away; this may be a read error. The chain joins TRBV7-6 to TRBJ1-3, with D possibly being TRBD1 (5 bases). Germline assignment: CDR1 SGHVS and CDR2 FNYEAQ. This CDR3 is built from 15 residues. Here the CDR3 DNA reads TGTGTCAGCAGCTTAGGAGACAGCTCTGGAAACACCATATATTTT. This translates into CVSSLGDSSGNTIYF.

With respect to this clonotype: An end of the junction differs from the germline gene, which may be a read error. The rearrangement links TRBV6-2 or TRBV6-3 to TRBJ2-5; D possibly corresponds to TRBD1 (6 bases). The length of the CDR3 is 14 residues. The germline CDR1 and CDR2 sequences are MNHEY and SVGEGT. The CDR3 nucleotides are TGTGCCAGCAGTTACGACTCAGGGGAAGAGGCCCAGTACTTC. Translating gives CASSYDSGEEAQYF.

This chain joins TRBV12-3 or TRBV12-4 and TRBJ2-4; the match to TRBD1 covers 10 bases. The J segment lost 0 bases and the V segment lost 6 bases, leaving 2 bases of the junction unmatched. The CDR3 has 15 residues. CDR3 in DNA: TGTGCCAGCAGGGGGACAGGGGTAGCCAAAAACATTCAGTACTTC. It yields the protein CASRGTGVAKNIQYF.

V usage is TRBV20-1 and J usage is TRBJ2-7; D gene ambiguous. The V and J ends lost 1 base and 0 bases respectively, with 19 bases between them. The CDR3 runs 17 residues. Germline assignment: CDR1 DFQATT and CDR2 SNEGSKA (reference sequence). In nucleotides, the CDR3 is TGCAGTGCTAGAGCTGCGCCGAGTCAGTTGTCCTCCTACGAGCAGTACTTC. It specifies CSARAAPSQLSSYEQYF.

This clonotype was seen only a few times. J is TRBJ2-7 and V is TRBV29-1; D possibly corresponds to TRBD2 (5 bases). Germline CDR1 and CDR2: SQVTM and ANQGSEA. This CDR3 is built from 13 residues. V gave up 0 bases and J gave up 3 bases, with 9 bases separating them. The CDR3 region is CSVEDRENYEQYF. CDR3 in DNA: TGCAGCGTTGAAGATCGGGAAAACTACGAGCAGTACTTC.